This TCR beta chain was captured by sequencing in a study of molecular identifiers for immune sequencing clone quantification. Study background: Replicate runs used RNA from around 20,000 or 100,000 naive CD8 cells, which was split five ways into aliquots, and four of those aliquots were then sequenced.

Making the bulk TCR libraries relied on previously described methods and listed TCR primers. TCRdb processed the PCR reads anew with MiXCR; each CDR3 protein has one entry. This table has over 85,000 distinct CDR3 sequences, less than 35% appearing once. Trimming removed 3 bases at V and 9 bases at J, with 12 bases between. There are 13 residues in the CDR3. Details on this clonotype: This may be a read error: a much more frequent sequence differs by one nucleotide.

This TCR was recovered from a human donor in good health. Some libraries in this study had Jurkat cell RNA spiked in. Sequencing input: naive CD8+ T cells from blood, with Jurkat cell RNA spiked in. Noted subset: FACS-sorted CD8+CD4-CCR7+CD45RA+ naive T cells. The chain couples TRBV12-3 or TRBV12-4 to TRBJ2-4; D remains unclear. CDR3 sequence reads: CASSFSQESIQYF. The CDR3, as DNA: TGTGCCAGCAGTTTCAGCCAAGAAAGCATTCAGTACTTC.